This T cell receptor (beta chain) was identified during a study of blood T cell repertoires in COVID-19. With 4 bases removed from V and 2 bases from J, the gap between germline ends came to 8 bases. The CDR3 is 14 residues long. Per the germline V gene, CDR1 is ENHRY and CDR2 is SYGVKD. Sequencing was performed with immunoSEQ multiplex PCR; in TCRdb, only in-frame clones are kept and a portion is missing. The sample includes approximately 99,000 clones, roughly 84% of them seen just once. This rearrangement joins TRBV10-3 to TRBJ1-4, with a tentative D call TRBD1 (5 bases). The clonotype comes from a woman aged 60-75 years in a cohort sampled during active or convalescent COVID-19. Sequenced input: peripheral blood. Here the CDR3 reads CAISVGTTNEKLFF. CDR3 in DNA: TGTGCCATCAGTGTGGGGACTACTAATGAAAAACTGTTTTTT.